This T cell receptor (beta chain) came from a study of blood T cell repertoires in COVID-19. Study background: Sites in the United States, Italy and Spain provided acute and convalescent COVID-19 samples. Sources were T cells, B-cell-depleted T cells, or PBMCs; the material itself was cDNA or gDNA.

The CDR3 runs to 14 residues. Germline V gene data show CDR1 as LGHDT and CDR2 as YNNKEL (reference sequence). Trimming removed 0 bases from V and 8 bases from J, with 10 bases in between. Original data processing: Reference gene primers were amplified, and this amplification served to estimate nucleated cell counts. Method: immunoSEQ multiplex PCR; TCRdb's copy keeps in-frame clones and lacks some. V and J calls and clone size are as listed in that table; D and trimming were resolved from the DNA. Among just under 95,000 clones listed, over 70% were seen once. V and J are TRBV3-1 (or the pseudogene TRBV3-2) and TRBJ1-4; D not certain. The source material was peripheral blood. The source is a human donor in a cohort sampled during active COVID-19. The CDR3 nucleotides are TGTGCCAGCAGCCAAGATTCAGTTATCGAAAAACTGTTTTTT. This codes for CASSQDSVIEKLFF.